In this sample, the clone carrying this T cell receptor beta chain turned up a few times. Amplified TCR beta CDR3 regions came from RNA transcripts. RT-PCR in the first round (using the HTBI primer set) targeted the TCR CDR3. MiXCR, run by TCRdb on the multiplex PCR reads, gives a single entry per CDR3 protein. The profile covers around 400,000 distinct CDR3 sequences, with approximately 14% appearing a single time and 25% to 35% taken by the ten largest. This CDR3 contains 16 residues. Germline CDR1 and CDR2: MNHNS and SASEGT. Trimming took 5 bases from V and 5 from J, leaving 18 bases between them. The data originate from a study of T cells in Graves' hyperthyroidism and ophthalmopathy.

The source is a woman between 18 and 29 years old with Graves' hyperthyroidism that later progressed to Graves' ophthalmopathy. Sequencing was done on a sample of blood. V and J are TRBV6-1 and TRBJ1-4; a possible D gene is TRBD1 (6 bases). Here the CDR3 reads CASSFTGTPENEKLFF. The CDR3 bases are TGTGCCAGCAGTTTCACGGGGACACCGGAAAATGAAAAACTGTTTTTT.